This T cell receptor (beta chain) is from a study of human thymus T cells. In corrective heart surgery, resections were taken, and these provided the thymus tissue. The CDR3 spans 15 residues. The ends were cut back, 6 bases at V and 2 bases at J, with 15 bases in the middle. CDR1 is MNHEY, CDR2 SMNVEV, per germline (reference sequence). Produced via immunoSEQ multiplex PCR; TCRdb's table is partial and in-frame only. The table lists 70,000 to 75,000 clones, 95% of them singletons. The sequenced material came from thymus tissue. The sequence was obtained from a girl under two years old with a congenital heart defect but otherwise immunologically healthy. The genes are TRBV27 and TRBJ2-3; D is possibly TRBD1 or TRBD2 (5 bases each). The chain's CDR3 is CASRLGRTATDTQYF. CDR3 DNA sequence: TGTGCCAGCAGATTGGGACGGACCGCCACAGATACGCAGTATTTT.